This TCR beta chain was identified in a study of early T cells in non-severe SARS-CoV-2 infection. One entry per CDR3 protein results from TCRdb running MiXCR on the 5' RACE reads. Found here are just under 85,000 distinct CDR3 sequences, about 9.4% of them singletons; the top ten hold around 8%. In its sample, this clonotype was seen a few times. The source was whole blood, collected at baseline. The sequence was obtained from an adult who was a healthcare worker with PCR-confirmed SARS-CoV-2 infection or an uninfected control (not recorded which).

The CDR3 DNA follows: TGTGCCAGCAGCTTATTTCCGACGCTAGCGGGAGGAAGGTCCTACGAGCAGTACTTC. Its protein is CASSLFPTLAGGRSYEQYF. The gene calls are TRBV7-8 and TRBJ2-7; 11 bases are shared with TRBD2. The CDR3 has 19 amino acids. In germline, CDR1 is SGHVS, CDR2 FQNEAQ. The junction had 13 bases not matched to a gene; V was cut back by 2 bases and J by 1 base.